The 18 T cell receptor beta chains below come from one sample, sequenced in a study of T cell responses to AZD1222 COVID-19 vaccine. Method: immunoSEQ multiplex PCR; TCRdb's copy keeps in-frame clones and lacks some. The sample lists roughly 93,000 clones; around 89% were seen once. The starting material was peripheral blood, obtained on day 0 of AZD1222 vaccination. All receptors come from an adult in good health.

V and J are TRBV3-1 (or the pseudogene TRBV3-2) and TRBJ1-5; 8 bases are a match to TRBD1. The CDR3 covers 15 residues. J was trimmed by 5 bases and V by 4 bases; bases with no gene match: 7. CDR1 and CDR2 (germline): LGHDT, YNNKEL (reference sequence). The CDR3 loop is CASSPGQGRYQPQHF. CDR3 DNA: TGTGCCAGCAGCCCTGGACAGGGACGGTATCAGCCCCAGCATTTT.

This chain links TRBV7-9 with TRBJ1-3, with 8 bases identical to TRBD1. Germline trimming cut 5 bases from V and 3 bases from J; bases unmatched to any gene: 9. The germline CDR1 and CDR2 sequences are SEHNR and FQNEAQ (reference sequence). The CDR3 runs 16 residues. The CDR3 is CASSRPLQGGGNTIYF. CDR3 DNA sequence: TGTGCCAGCAGCCGACCGTTACAGGGGGGTGGAAACACCATATATTTT.

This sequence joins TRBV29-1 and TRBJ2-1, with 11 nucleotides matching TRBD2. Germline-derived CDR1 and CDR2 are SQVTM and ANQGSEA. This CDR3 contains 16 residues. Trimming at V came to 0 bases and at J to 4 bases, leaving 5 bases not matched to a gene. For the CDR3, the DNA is TGCAGCGTTGAAGACCTCATAGCGGGGGGGTACAATGAGCAGTTCTTC. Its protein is CSVEDLIAGGYNEQFF.

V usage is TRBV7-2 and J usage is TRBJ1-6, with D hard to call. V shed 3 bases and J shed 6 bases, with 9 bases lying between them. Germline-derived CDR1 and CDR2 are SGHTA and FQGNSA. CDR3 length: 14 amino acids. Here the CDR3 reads CASSFAGANSPLHF. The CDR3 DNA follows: TGTGCCAGCAGCTTCGCAGGAGCTAATTCACCCCTCCACTTT. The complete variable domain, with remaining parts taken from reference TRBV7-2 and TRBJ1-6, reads GAGVSQSPSNKVTEKGKDVELRCDPISGHTALYWYRQSLGQGLEFLIYFQGNSAPDKSGLPSDRFSAERTGGSVSTLTIQRTQQEDSAVYLCASSFAGANSPLHFGNGTRLTVT.

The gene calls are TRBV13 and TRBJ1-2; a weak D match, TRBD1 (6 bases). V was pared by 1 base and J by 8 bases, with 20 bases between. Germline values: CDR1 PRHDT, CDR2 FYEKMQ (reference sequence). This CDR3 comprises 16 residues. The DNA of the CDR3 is TGTGCCAGCAGCTTAGCTTCCGACAGGCGGCTAGGGGGCTACACCTTC. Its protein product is CASSLASDRRLGGYTF.

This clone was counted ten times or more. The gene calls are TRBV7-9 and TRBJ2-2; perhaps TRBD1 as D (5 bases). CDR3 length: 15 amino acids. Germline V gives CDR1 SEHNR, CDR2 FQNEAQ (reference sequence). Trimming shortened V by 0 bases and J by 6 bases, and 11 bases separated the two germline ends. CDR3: CASSLALTASGELFF. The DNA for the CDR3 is TGTGCCAGCAGCTTAGCGCTGACAGCCTCCGGGGAGCTGTTTTTT.

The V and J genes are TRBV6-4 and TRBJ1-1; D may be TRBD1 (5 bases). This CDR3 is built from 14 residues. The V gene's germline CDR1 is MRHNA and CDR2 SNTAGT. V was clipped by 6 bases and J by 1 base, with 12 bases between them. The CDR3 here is CASSASGGNTEAFF. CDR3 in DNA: TGTGCCAGCAGCGCCTCGGGGGGGAACACTGAAGCTTTCTTT.

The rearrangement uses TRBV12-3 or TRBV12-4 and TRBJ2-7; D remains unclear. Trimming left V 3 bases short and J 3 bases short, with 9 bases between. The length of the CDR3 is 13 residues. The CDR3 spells CASSLDRVYEQYF. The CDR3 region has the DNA TGTGCCAGCAGTTTGGACCGAGTCTACGAGCAGTACTTC.

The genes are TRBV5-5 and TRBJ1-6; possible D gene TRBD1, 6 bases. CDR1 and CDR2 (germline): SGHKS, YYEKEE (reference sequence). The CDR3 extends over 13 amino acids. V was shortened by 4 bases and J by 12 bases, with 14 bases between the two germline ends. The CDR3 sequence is CASSPQWGQPLHF. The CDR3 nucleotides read TGTGCCAGCAGCCCCCAATGGGGGCAACCCCTCCACTTT.

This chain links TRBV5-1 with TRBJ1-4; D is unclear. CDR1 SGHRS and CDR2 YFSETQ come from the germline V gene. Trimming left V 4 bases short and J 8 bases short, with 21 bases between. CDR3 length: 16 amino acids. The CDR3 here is CASSPTGDGYWEKLFF. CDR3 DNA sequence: TGCGCCAGCAGCCCGACGGGAGACGGCTACTGGGAAAAACTGTTTTTT.

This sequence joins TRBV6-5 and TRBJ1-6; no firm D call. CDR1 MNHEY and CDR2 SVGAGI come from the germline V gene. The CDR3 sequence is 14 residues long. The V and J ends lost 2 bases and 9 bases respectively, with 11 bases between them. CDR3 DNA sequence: TGTGCCAGCAGTTACCGTCTTAAGACTTCACCCCTCCACTTT. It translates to CASSYRLKTSPLHF.

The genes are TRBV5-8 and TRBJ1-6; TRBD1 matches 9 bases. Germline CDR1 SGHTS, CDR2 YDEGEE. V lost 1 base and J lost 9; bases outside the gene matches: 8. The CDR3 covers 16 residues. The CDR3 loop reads CASSLNRGQGGSPLHF. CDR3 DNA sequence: TGTGCCAGCAGCTTGAATCGGGGACAGGGTGGTTCACCCCTCCACTTT.

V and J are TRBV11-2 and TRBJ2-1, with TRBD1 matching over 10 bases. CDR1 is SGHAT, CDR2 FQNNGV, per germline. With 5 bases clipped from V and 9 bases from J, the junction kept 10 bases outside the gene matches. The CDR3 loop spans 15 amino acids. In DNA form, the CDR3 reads TGTGCCAGCAGCCTCGACAGGGGGCAAAGGAGTGAGCAGTTCTTC. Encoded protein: CASSLDRGQRSEQFF.

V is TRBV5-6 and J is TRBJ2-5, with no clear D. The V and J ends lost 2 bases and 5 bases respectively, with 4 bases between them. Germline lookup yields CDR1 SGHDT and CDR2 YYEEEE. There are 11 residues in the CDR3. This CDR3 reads CASSFGETQYF. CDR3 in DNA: TGTGCCAGCAGCTTTGGGGAGACCCAGTACTTC.

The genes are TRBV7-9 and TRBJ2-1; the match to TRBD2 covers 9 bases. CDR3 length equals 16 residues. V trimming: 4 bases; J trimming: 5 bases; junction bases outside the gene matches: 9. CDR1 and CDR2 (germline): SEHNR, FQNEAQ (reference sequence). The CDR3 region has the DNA TGTGCCAGCAGCTCCCGCGGGGGGGCAGGTGACAATGAGCAGTTCTTC. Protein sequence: CASSSRGGAGDNEQFF.

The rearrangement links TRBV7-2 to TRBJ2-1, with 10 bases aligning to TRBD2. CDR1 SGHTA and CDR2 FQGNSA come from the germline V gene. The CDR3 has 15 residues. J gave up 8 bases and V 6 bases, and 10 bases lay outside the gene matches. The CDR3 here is CASRTFSGGLDEQFF. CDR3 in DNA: TGTGCCAGCAGAACCTTTAGCGGGGGGCTCGATGAGCAGTTCTTC.

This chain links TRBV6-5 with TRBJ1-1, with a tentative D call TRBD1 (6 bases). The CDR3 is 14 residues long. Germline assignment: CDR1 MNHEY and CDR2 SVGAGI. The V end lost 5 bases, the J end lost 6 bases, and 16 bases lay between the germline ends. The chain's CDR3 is CASSPSGVWAEAFF. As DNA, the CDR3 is TGTGCCAGCAGTCCATCAGGGGTCTGGGCTGAAGCTTTCTTT.

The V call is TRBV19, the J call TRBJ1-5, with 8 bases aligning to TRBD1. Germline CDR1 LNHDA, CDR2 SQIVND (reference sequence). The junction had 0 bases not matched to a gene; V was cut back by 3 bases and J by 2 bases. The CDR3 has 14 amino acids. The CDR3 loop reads CASSMGQGNQPQHF. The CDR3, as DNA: TGTGCCAGTAGTATGGGACAGGGCAATCAGCCCCAGCATTTT.